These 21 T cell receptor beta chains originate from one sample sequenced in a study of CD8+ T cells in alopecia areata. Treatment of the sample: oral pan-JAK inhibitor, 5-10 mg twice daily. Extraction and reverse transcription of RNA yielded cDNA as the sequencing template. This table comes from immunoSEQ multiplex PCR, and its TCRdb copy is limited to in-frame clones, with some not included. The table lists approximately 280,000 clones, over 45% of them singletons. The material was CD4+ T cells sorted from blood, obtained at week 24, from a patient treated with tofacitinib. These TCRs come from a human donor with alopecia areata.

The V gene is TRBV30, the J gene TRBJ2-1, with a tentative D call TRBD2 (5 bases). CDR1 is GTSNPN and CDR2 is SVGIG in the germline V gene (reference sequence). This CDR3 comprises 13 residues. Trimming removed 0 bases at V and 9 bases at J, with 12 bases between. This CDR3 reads CAWSVLVGGEQFF. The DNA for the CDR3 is TGTGCCTGGAGTGTACTAGTCGGCGGTGAGCAGTTCTTC.

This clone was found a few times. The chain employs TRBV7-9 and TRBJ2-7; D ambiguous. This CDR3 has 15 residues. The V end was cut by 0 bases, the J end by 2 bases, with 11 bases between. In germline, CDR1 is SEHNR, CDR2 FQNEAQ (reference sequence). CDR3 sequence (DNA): TGTGCCAGCAGCTTAGCGTTGGACGTTGCCTACGAGCAGTACTTC. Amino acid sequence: CASSLALDVAYEQYF.

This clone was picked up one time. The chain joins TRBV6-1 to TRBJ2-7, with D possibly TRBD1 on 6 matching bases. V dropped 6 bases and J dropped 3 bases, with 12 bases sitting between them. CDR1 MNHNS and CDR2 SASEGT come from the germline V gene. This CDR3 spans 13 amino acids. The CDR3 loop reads CASRGTQGYEQYF. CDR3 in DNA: TGTGCCAGCAGGGGTACACAGGGCTACGAGCAGTACTTC.

The CDR3 DNA reads TGTGCCAGCAGTACAGCCGGGACAGGGGAACTAGGCGAGCAGTACTTC. Protein: CASSTAGTGELGEQYF. The chain combines TRBV28 with TRBJ2-7, with TRBD1 matching over 10 bases. Trimming removed 5 bases from V and 6 bases from J; junction bases left unmatched: 13. CDR3 length equals 16 residues. Germline lookup yields CDR1 MDHEN and CDR2 SYDVKM.

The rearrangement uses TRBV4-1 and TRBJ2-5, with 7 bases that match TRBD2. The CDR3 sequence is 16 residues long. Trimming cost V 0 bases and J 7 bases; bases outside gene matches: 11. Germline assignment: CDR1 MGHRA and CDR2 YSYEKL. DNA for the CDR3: TGCGCCAGCAGCCAAGAAGCGGGAATTGGGGCGTGGACCCAGTACTTC. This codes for CASSQEAGIGAWTQYF.

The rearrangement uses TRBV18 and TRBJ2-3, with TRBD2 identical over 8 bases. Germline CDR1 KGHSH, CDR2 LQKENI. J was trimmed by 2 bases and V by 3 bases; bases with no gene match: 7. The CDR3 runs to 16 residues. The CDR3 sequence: CASSPFTSGNTDTQYF. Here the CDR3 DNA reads TGTGCCAGCTCACCTTTTACTAGCGGAAACACAGATACGCAGTATTTT.

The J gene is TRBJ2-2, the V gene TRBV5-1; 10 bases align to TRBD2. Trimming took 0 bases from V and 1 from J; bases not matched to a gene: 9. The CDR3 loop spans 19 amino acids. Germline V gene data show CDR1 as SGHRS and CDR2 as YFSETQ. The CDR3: CASSLASGGAQLNTGELFF. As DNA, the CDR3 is TGCGCCAGCAGCTTGGCTAGCGGGGGAGCCCAACTGAACACCGGGGAGCTGTTTTTT.

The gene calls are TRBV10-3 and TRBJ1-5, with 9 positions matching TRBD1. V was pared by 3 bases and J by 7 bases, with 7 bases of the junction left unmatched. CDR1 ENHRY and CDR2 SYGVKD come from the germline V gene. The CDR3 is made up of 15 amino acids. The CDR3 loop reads CAISDPGQGGQPQHF. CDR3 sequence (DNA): TGTGCCATCAGTGACCCGGGACAGGGAGGCCAGCCCCAGCATTTT.

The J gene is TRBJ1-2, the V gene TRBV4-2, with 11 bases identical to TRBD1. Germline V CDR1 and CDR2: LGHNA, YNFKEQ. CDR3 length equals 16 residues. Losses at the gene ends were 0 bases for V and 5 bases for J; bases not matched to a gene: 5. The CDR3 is CASSQEGDRGKYGYTF. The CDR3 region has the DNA TGTGCCAGCAGCCAAGAAGGGGACAGGGGGAAGTATGGCTACACCTTC.

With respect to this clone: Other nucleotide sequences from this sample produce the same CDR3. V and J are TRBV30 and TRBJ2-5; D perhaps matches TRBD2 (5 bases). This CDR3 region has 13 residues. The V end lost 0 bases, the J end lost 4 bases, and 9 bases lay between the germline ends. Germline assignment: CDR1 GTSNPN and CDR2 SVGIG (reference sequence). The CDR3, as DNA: TGTGCCTGGAGTGTAAGAGGGTCAGAGACCCAGTACTTC. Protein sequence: CAWSVRGSETQYF.

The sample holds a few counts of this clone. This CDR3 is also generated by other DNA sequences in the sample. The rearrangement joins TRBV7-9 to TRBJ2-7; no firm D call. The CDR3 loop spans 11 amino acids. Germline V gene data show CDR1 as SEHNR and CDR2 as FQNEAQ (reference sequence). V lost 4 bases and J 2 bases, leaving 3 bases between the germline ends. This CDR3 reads CASSSTYEQYF. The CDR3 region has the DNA TGTGCCAGCAGCTCAACCTACGAGCAGTACTTC.

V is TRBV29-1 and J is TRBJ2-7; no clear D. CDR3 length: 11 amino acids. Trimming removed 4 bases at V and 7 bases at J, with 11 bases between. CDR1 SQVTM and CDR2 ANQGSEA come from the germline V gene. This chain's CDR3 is CSVVPRGEQYF. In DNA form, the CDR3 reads TGCAGCGTTGTCCCCAGAGGTGAGCAGTACTTC.

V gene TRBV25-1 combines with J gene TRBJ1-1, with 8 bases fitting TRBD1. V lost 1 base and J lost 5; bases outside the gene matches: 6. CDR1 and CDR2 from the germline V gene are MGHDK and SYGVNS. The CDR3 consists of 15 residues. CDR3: CASSEWTGRGTEAFF. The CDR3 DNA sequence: TGTGCCAGCAGTGAATGGACAGGGCGGGGGACTGAAGCTTTCTTT.

The CDR3 protein is CASSPPVAGPGDTQYF. In nucleotides, the CDR3 is TGTGCCAGCAGCCCTCCAGTAGCGGGGCCGGGAGATACGCAGTATTTT. This chain connects TRBV9 to TRBJ2-3, with 8 positions matching TRBD2. This CDR3 spans 16 amino acids. V lost 4 bases to trimming and J lost 5 bases; unmatched junction nucleotides: 12. Germline-derived CDR1 and CDR2 are SGDLS and YYNGEE.

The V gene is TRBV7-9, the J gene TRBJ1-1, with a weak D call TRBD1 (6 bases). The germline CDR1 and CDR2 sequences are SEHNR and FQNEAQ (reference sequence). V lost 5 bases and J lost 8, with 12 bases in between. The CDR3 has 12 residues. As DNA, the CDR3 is TGTGCCAGCAGCGAACCCGGGACAGAAGCTTTCTTT. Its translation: CASSEPGTEAFF.

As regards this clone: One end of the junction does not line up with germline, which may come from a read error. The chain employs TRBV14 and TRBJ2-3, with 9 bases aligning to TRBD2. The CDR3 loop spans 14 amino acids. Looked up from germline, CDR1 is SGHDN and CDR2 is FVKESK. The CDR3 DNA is TGTGCCAGCAGCCCCGGGACTAGCAGAGATACGCAGTATTTT. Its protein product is CASSPGTSRDTQYF.

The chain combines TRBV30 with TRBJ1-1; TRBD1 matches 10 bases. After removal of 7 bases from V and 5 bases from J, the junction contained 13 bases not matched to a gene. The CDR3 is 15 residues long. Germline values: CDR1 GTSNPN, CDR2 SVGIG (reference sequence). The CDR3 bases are TGTGCCTACCTTCCGGGACAGGGGTTTCGGACTGAAGCTTTCTTT. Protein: CAYLPGQGFRTEAFF.

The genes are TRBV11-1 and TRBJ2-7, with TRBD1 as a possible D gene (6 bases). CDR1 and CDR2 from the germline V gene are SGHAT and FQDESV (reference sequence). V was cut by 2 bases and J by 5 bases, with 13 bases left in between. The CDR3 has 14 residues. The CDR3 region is CASSLQGPGNEQYF. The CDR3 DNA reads TGTGCCAGCAGCTTACAGGGGCCGGGGAACGAGCAGTACTTC.

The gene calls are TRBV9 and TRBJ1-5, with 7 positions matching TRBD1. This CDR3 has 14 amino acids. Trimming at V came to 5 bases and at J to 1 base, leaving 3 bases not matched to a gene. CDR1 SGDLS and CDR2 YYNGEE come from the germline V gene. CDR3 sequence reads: CASSYRGSNQPQHF. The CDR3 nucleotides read TGTGCCAGCAGTTACAGGGGAAGCAATCAGCCCCAGCATTTT.

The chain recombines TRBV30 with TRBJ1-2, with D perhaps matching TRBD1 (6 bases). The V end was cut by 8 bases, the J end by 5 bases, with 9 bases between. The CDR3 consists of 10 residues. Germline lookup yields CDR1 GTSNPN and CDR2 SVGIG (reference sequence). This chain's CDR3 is CALTGYGYTF. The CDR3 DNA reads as TGTGCCCTGACAGGTTATGGCTACACCTTC.

CDR3 in DNA: TGCGCCAGCAGCTGGGAGTACAGGGATGAGCAGTTCTTC. Its translation is CASSWEYRDEQFF. V is TRBV5-1 and J is TRBJ2-1, with a weak D call TRBD1 (6 bases). Germline V lookup: CDR1 SGHRS, CDR2 YFSETQ. There are 13 residues in the CDR3. The germline V and J ends were trimmed by 3 bases and 8 bases, with 12 bases remaining between them.